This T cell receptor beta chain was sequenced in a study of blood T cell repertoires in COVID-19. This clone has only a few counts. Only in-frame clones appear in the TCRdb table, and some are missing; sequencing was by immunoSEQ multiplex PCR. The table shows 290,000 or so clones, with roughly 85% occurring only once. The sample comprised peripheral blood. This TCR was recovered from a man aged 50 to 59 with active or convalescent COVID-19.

The CDR3 DNA reads as TGTGCCAGCAGCCTCGGGGGAGGCCAAGCGGATTCACCCCTCCACTTT. This translates into CASSLGGGQADSPLHF. The chain recombines TRBV7-2 with TRBJ1-6; a possible D gene is TRBD1 (5 bases). Germline CDR1 and CDR2: SGHTA and FQGNSA. Deletions cut 5 bases from V and 8 bases from J, with 19 bases between. The CDR3 is 16 residues long.